The T cell receptor (beta chain) described here comes from a study of memory CD4+ T cells and cytomegalovirus serostatus. Single viable CD3+CD4+CD8-CD45RO+ cells were sorted as the memory CD4+ T cells. Original methodology: After removing out-of-frame reads, 2 million to 2.5 million distinct TCRbeta sequences remained. Data came from immunoSEQ multiplex PCR; TCRdb stores just in-frame clones and leaves some out. That table gives V, J and clone size, and the DNA gave D and trimming. This sample has 56,000 or so clones; over 80% occur once, and the top ten carry approximately 0.4%. This clone was detected only a few times. The sequenced sample consisted of memory CD4+ T cells from blood. The source is an adult in good health and CMV-seronegative.

CDR3 sequence (DNA): TGTGCCAGCAGTGACTTAAGTGAAGCTTTCTTT. Its translation is CASSDLSEAFF. J is TRBJ1-1 and V is TRBV25-1; no firm D call. The V end lost 3 bases, the J end lost 7 bases, and 6 bases lay between the germline ends. CDR3 size: 11 residues. Germline CDR1 MGHDK, CDR2 SYGVNS.